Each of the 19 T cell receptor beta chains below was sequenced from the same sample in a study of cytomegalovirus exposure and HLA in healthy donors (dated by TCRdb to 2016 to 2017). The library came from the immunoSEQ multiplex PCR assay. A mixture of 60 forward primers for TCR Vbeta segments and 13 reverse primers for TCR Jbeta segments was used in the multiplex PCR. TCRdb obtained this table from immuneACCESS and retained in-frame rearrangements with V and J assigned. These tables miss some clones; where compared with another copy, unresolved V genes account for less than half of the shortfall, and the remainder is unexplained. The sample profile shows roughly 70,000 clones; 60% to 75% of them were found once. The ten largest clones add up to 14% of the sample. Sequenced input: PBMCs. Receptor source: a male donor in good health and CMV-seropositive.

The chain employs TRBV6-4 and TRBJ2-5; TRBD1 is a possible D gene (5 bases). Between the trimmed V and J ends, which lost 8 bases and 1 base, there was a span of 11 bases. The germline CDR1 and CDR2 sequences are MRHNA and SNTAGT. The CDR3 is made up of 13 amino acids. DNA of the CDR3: TGTGCCAGCTCAGACAGTTCCCAAGAGACCCAGTACTTC. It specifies CASSDSSQETQYF.

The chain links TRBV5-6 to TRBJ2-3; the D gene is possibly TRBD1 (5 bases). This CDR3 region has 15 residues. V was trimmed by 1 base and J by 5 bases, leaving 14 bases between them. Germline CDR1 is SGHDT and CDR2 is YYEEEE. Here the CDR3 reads CASSLIEAGLDTQYF. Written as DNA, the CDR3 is TGTGCCAGCAGCTTGATTGAGGCAGGGTTAGATACGCAGTATTTT.

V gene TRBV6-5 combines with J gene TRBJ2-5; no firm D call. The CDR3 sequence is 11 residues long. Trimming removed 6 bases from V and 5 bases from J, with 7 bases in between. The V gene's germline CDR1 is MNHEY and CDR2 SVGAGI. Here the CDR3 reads CASSPGETQYF. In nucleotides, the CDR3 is TGTGCCAGCAGCCCCGGGGAGACCCAGTACTTC.

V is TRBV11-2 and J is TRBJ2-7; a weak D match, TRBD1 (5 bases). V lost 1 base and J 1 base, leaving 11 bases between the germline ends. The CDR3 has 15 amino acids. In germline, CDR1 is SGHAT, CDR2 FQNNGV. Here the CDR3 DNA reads TGTGCCAGCAGCTTAGTTGCCAGGGAATCCTACGAGCAGTACTTC. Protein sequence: CASSLVARESYEQYF.

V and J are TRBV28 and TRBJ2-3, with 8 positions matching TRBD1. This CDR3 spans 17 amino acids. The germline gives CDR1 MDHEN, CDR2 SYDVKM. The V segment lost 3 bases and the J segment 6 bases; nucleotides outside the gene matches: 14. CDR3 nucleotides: TGTGCCAGCAGTTTCCCCGGGACAGGCAATCGGATGGATACGCAGTATTTT. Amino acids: CASSFPGTGNRMDTQYF.

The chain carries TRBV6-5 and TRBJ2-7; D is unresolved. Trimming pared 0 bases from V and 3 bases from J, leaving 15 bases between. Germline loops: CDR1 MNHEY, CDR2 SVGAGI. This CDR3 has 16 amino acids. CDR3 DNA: TGTGCCAGCAGTTACTCGATTCCCCAGGCTAACTACGAGCAGTACTTC. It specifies CASSYSIPQANYEQYF.

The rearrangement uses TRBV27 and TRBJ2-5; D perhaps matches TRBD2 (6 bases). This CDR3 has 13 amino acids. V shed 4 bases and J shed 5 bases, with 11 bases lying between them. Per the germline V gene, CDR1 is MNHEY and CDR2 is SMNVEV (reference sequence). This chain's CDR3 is CASSSRGRETQYF. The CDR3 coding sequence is TGTGCCAGCAGTTCTCGGGGGAGGGAGACCCAGTACTTC.

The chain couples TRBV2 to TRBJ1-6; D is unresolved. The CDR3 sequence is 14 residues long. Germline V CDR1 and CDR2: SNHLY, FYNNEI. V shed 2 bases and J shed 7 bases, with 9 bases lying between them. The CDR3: CASSERRNNSPLHF. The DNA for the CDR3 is TGTGCCAGCAGTGAACGTAGAAACAATTCACCCCTCCACTTT.

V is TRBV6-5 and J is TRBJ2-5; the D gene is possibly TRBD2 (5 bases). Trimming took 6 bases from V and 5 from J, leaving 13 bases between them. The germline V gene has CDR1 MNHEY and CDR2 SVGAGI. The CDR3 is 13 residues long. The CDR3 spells CASSRELGETQYF. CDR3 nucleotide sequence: TGTGCCAGCAGCCGGGAATTGGGGGAGACCCAGTACTTC.

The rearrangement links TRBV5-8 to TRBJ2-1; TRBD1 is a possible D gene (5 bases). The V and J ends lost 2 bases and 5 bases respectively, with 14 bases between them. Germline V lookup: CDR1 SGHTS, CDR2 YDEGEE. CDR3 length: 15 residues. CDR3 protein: CASSLGQGVHNEQFF. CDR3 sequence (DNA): TGTGCCAGCAGCTTAGGGCAGGGTGTCCACAATGAGCAGTTCTTC.

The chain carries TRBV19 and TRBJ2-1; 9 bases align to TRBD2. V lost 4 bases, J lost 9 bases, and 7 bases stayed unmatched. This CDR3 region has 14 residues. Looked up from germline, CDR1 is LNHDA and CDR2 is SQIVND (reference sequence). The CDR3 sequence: CASSTSGTSSEQFF. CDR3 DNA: TGTGCCAGTAGTACCTCCGGGACTAGCTCTGAGCAGTTCTTC.

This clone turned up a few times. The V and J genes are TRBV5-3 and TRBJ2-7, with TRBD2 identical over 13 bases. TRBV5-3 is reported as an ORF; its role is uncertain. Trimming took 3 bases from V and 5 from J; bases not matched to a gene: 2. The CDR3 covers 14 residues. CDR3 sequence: CARSSLAGGDEQYF. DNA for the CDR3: TGTGCCAGAAGCTCACTAGCGGGAGGGGACGAGCAGTACTTC.

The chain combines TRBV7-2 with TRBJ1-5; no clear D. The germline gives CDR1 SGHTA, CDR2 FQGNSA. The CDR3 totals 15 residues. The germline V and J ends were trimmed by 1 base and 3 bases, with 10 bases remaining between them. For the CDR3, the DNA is TGTGCCAGCAGCTTAGGGTCTGGCAACAATCAGCCCCAGCATTTT. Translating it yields CASSLGSGNNQPQHF.

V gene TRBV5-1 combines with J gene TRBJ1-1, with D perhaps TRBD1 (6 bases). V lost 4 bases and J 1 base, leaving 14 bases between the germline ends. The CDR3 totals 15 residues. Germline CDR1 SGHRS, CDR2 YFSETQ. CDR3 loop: CASSAQGLGNTEAFF. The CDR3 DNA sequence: TGCGCCAGCAGCGCACAGGGATTGGGGAACACTGAAGCTTTCTTT.

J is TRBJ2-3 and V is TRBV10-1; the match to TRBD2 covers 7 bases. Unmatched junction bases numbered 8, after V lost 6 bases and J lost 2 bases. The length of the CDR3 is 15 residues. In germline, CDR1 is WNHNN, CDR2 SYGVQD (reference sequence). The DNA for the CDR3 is TGCGCCAGCAGGGCAGGGCTAGCGGACACAGATACGCAGTATTTT. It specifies CASRAGLADTDTQYF.

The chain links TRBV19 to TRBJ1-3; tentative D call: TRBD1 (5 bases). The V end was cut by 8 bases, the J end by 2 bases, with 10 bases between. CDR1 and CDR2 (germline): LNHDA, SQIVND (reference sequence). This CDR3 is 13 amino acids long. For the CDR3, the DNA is TGTGCCAGTTCTCGGGGGGCTGGAAACACCATATATTTT. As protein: CASSRGAGNTIYF.

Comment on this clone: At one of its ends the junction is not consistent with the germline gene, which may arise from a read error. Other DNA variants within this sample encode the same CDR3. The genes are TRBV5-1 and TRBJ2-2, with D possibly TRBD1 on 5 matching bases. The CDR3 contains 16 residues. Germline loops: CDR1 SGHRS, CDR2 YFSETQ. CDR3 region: CASSLVAGLNTGELFF. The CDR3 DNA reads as TGCGCTAGCAGCTTGGTTGCAGGGCTCAACACCGGGGAGCTGTTTTTT.

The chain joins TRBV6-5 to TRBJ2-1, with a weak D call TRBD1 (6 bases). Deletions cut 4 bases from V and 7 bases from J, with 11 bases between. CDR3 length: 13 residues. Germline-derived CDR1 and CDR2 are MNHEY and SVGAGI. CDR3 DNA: TGTGCCAGCAGTTCCCGAACAGGGAATGAGCAGTTCTTC. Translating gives CASSSRTGNEQFF.

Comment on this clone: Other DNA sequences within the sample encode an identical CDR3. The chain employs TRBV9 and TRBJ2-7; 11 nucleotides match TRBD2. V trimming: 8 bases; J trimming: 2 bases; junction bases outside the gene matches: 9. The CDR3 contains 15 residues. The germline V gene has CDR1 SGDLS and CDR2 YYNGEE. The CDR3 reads CASSPTSGNPYEQYF. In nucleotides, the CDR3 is TGTGCCAGTAGCCCGACTAGCGGGAACCCCTACGAGCAGTACTTC. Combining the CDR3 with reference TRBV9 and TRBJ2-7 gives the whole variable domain DSGVTQTPKHLITATGQRVTLRCSPRSGDLSVYWYQQSLDQGLQFLIQYYNGEERAKGNILERFSAQQFPDLHSELNLSSLELGDSALYFCASSPTSGNPYEQYFGPGTRLTVT.